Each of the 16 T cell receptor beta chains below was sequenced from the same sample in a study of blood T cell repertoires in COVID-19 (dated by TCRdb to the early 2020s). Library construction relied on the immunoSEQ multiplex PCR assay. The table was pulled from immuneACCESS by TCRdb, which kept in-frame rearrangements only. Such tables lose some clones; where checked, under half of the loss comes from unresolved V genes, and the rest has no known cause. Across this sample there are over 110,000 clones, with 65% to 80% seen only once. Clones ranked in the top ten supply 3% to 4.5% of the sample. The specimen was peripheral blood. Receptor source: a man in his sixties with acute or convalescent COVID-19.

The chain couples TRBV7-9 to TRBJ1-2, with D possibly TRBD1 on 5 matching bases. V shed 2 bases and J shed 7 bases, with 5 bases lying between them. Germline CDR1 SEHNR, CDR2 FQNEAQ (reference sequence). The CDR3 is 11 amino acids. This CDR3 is CASSLQGGYTF. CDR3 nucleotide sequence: TGTGCCAGCAGCTTACAGGGTGGCTACACCTTC.

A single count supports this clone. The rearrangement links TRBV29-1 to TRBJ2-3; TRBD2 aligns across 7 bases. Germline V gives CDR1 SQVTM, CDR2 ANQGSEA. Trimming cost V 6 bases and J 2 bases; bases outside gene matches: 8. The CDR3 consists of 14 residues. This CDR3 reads CSVEPLAPTDTQYF. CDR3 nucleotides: TGCAGCGTGGAACCACTAGCGCCCACAGATACGCAGTATTTT.

The CDR3 bases are TGTGCCAGCAGGTCGGGACTCGGGGGGCCCAATCAGCCCCAGCATTTT. Its translation is CASRSGLGGPNQPQHF. This sequence joins TRBV2 and TRBJ1-5; D perhaps matches TRBD1 (6 bases). The CDR3 totals 16 residues. The V gene lost 6 bases and the J gene lost 3 bases, with 18 bases spanning the gap. Looked up from germline, CDR1 is SNHLY and CDR2 is FYNNEI.

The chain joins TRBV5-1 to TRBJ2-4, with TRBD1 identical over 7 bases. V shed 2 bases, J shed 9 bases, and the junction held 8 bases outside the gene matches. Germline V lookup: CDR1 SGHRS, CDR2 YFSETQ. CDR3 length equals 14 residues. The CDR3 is CASSLEGARSIQYF. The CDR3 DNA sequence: TGCGCCAGCAGCTTAGAGGGGGCGAGGAGCATTCAGTACTTC.

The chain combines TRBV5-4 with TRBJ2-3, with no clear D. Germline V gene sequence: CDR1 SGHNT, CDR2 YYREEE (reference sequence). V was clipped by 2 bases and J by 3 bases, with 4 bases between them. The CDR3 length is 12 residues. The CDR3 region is CASSFGTDTQYF. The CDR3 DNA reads TGTGCCAGCAGCTTCGGGACAGATACGCAGTATTTT.

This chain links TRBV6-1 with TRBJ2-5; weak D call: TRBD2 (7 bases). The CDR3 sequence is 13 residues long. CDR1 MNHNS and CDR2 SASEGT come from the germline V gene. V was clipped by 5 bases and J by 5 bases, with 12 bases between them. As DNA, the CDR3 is TGTGCCAGCAGTACGGGGGGCCACGAGACCCAGTACTTC. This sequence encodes CASSTGGHETQYF.

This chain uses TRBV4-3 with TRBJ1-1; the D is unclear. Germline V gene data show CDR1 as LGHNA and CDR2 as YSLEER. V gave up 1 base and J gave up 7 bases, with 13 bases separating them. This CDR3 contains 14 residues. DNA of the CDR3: TGCGCCAGCAGCCAAGGTAGAAATAACGGTGAAGCTTTCTTT. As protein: CASSQGRNNGEAFF.

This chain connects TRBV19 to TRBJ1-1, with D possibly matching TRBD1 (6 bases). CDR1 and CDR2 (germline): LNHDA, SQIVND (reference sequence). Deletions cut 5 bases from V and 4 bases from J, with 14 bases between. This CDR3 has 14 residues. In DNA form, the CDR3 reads TGTGCCAGTAGTTCAACAGGGTACGCCACTGAAGCTTTCTTT. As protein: CASSSTGYATEAFF.

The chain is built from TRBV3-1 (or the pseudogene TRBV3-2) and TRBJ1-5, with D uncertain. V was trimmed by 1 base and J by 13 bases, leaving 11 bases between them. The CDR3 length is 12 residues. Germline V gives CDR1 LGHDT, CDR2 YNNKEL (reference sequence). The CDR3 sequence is CASSQGQRTQHF. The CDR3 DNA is TGTGCCAGCAGCCAAGGACAAAGAACTCAGCATTTT.

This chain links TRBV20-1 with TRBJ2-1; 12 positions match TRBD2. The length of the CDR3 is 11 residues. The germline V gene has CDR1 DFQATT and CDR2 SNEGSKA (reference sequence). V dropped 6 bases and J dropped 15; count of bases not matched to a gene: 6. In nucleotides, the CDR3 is TGCAGTGCCAGGACTAGCGGGGAGTCGTTCTTC. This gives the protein CSARTSGESFF.

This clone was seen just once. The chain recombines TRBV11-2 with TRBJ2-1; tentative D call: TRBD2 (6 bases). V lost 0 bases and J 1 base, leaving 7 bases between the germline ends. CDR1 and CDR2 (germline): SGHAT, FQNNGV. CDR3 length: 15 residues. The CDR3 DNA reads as TGTGCCAGCAGCTTAGAGGCGGGATCCTACAATGAGCAGTTCTTC. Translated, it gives CASSLEAGSYNEQFF.

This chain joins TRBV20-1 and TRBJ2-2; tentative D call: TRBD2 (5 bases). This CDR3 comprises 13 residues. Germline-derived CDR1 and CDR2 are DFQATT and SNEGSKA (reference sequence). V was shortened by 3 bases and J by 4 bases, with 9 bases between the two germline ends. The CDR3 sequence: CSASRGITGELFF. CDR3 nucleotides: TGCAGTGCTAGTCGGGGTATCACCGGGGAGCTGTTTTTT.

CDR3 in amino acids: CASSLDSGKYEQYF. DNA of the CDR3: TGCGCCAGCAGCTTGGATAGCGGGAAGTACGAGCAGTACTTC. The chain joins TRBV5-1 to TRBJ2-7, with 8 bases matching TRBD2. The length of the CDR3 is 14 residues. V was pared by 0 bases and J by 4 bases, with 3 bases of the junction left unmatched. Germline CDR1 SGHRS, CDR2 YFSETQ.

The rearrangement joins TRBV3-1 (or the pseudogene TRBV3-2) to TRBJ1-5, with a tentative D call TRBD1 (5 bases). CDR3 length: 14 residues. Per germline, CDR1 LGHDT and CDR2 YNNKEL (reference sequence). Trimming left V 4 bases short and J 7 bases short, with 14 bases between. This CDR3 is CASSLDQGGQPQHF. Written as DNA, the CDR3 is TGTGCCAGCAGCCTTGACCAGGGAGGACAGCCCCAGCATTTT.

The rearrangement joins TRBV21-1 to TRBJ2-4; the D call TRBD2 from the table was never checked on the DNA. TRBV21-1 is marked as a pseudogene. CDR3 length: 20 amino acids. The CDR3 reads CASSKDLPGSGTSGKNIQYF. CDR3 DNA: TGTGCCAGCAGCAAAGACCTCCCAGGCTCCGGGACTAGCGGAAAAAACATTCAGTACTTC.

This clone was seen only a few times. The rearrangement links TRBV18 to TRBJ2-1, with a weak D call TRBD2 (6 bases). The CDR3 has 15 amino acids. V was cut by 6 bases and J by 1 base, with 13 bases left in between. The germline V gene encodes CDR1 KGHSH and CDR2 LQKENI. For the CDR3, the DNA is TGTGCCAGCTCCGGAGGGCCCCCTTCCTACAATGAGCAGTTCTTC. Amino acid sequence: CASSGGPPSYNEQFF.